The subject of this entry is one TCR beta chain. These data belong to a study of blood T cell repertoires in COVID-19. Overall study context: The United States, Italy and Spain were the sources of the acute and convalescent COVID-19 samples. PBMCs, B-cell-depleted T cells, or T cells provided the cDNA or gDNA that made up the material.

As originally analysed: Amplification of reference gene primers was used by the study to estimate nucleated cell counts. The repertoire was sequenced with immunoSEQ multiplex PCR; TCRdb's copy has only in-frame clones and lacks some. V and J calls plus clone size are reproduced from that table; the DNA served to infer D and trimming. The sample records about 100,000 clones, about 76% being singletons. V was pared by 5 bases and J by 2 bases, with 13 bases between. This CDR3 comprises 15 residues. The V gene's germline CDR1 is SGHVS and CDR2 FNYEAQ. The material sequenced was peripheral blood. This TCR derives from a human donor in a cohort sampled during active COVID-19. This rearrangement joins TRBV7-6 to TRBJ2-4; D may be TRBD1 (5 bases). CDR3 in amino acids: CASSEGADSKNIQYF. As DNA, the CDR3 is TGTGCCAGCAGCGAAGGGGCGGATTCCAAAAACATTCAGTACTTC.